This T cell receptor (beta chain) was sequenced for a study of cytomegalovirus exposure and HLA in healthy donors (dated 2017 in TCRdb). Some background on the complete study: According to a later analysis, the 120 or so validation repertoires were produced on the same platform as the approximately 620 repertoires of the first cohort. The study aimed to test whether cataloging public T cell receptors could reveal signatures of past pathogen exposure. In addition to the first cohort of approximately 650 subjects, a separate validation cohort of approximately 130 different subjects was used. To predict cytomegalovirus infection status, the study combined high-throughput TCR immunosequencing, statistical association of individual TCRs with disease status, and machine learning.

Study-wide findings and limitations: Across donors, most TCR sequences were observed very rarely, whereas some public TCRs were present in many individuals. The authors suggested that the approach could potentially be generalized to other disease states and immunological phenotypes. The validation cohort had no HLA typing available for a later analysis, so co-occurrence within that cohort was assessed over all 110 or so repertoires. Of the cluster scores, roughly 95% were above 0 in a later analysis, which found that TCRs clustered in the first cohort also tended to co-occur in the 120 validation repertoires. In vitro tests confirmed that a few of the cytomegalovirus-associated TCR beta chains recognize cytomegalovirus antigens. In the study, about 150 TCR beta chains were listed as associated with cytomegalovirus. Cytomegalovirus status was reported to be diagnosed by the classifier with high specificity and sensitivity in both the original and validation cohorts.

The CDR3 holds 14 amino acids from the cysteine to the phenylalanine. The DNA shown is the 42-base CDR3, in frame from base 1. CDR1 and CDR2 were assigned from the germline V gene as SGHDT and YYEEEE. Between the V and J ends, shortened by 0 bases and 7 bases respectively, the junction contains 11 bases. Separate from the approximately 700-subject first cohort, the validation cohort of 90 to 150 subjects was the group to which the donors belonged. As concerns this clone: Its recognized antigen is unknown. The input lacks base qualities; no much larger clone sits a single base away.

The library was built by means of the immunoSEQ multiplex PCR assay. The source study handled its data this way. A statistical classification framework was built to diagnose cytomegalovirus status from the catalog of TCR beta chain sequences. Sourced from immuneACCESS, this table was stored by TCRdb with only in-frame sequences that have V and J called. A share of the clones is absent; for the studies checked, an unresolved V gene accounts for under half, and the remainder has no known explanation. The DNA gave D and trimming, while V, J and clone size come from that table. The sample table contains 150,000 to 180,000 clones; only one count was recorded for about 88% of them. 20% to 25% of the sample is taken by the ten largest.

The specimen sequenced was PBMCs. The chain was built from TRBV5-6 and TRBJ1-5; the D gene is perhaps TRBD1, from 5 matching bases. This TCR came from a man aged 18 to 30 in good health and CMV-seropositive. CDR3 protein: CASSLGPGNQPQHF. The DNA is TGTGCCAGCAGCTTGGGGCCAGGGAACCAGCCCCAGCATTTT. Here the CDR3 is joined to the reference TRBV5-6 and TRBJ1-5 genes, and the full variable domain is: DAGVTQSPTHLIKTRGQQVTLRCSPKSGHDTVSWYQQALGQGPQFIFQYYEEEERQRGNFPDRFSGHQFPNYSSELNVNALLLGDSALYLCASSLGPGNQPQHFGDGTRLSIL.